This TCR beta chain was profiled in a study of blood T cells in healthy people across ages. CDR1 DFQATT and CDR2 SNEGSKA come from the germline V gene (reference sequence). The CDR3 covers 14 residues. Trimming took off 4 bases at V and 1 base at J, with 11 bases between the two ends. The second PCR ran about 6 to 12 cycles with a sample-barcoded 5' primer and J-beta primers. TCRdb recomputed calls from the 5' RACE reads with MiXCR, one row per CDR3 protein. The repertoire holds roughly 2 million distinct CDR3 sequences, with 49% as singletons. Findings of the study overall: TCR beta diversity per million T cells fell roughly linearly with age.

As concerns this clonotype: Its antigen is unidentified.

The sequencing sample was made of blood. The chain combines TRBV20-1 with TRBJ2-1, with D tentatively TRBD1 (5 bases). The TCR was taken from a woman in her forties in good health. DNA of the CDR3: TGCAGTGCTACCCTCAGGGTTTCCTACAATGAGCAGTTCTTC. This gives the protein CSATLRVSYNEQFF.